This record concerns one TCR beta chain sequence. This entry belongs to a study of blood T cell repertoires in COVID-19. Study context: The cDNA or gDNA used as material had been derived from T cells, B-cell-depleted T cells, or PBMCs.

Original handling: Amplification of reference gene primers provided the estimated nucleated cell counts. Produced via immunoSEQ multiplex PCR; TCRdb's table is partial and in-frame only. V and J calls and clone size are as listed in that table; D and trimming were resolved from the DNA. Among 150,000 to 180,000 clones listed, approximately 85% were seen once. The germline V and J ends were trimmed by 0 bases and 8 bases, with 15 bases remaining between them. The CDR3 is made up of 16 amino acids. Germline CDR1 and CDR2: SGHKS and YYEKEE (reference sequence). The source material was peripheral blood. The chain links TRBV5-5 to TRBJ1-6; D perhaps matches TRBD1 (6 bases). The receptor comes from a man aged 55-75 years with COVID-19, enrolled during active disease. CDR3 amino acids: CASSLAVDSRDSPLHF. CDR3 sequence (DNA): TGTGCCAGCAGCTTGGCCGTGGACAGCAGGGATTCACCCCTCCACTTT.